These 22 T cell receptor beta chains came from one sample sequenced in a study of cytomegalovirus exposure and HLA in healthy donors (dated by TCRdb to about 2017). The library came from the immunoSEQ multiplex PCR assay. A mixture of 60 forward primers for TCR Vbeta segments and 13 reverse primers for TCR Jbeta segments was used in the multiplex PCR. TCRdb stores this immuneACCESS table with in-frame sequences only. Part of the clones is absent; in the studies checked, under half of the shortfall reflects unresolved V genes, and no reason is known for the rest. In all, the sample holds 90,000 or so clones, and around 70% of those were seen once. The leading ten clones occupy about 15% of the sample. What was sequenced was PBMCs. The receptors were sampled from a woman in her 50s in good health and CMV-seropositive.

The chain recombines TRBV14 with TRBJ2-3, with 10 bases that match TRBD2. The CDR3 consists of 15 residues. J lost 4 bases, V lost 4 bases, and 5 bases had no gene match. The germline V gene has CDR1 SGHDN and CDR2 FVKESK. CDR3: CASSLFSGRSDTQYF. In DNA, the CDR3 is TGTGCCAGCAGCCTCTTTAGCGGGAGGTCAGATACGCAGTATTTT.

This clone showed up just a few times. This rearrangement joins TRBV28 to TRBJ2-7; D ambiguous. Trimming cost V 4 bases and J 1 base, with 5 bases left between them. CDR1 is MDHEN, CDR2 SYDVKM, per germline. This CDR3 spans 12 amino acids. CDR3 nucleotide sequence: TGTGCCAGCAGTTCCGGGTCCTACGAGCAGTACTTC. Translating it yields CASSSGSYEQYF. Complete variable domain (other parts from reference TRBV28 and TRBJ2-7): DVKVTQSSRYLVKRTGEKVFLECVQDMDHENMFWYRQDPGLGLRLIYFSYDVKMKEKGDIPEGYSVSREKKERFSLILESASTNQTSMYLCASSSGSYEQYFGPGTRLTVT.

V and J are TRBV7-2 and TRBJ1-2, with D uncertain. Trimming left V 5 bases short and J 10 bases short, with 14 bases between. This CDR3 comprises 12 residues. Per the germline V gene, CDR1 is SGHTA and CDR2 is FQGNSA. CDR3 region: CASSLPGFDYTF. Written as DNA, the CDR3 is TGTGCCAGCAGCCTCCCCGGTTTTGACTACACCTTC.

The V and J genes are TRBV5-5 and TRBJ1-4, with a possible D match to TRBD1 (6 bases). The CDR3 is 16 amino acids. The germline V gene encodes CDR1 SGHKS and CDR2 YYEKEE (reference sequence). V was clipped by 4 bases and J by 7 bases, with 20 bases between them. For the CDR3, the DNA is TGTGCCAGCAGCGCGGGGGCGGTCAGAGCGGGTGAAAAACTGTTTTTT. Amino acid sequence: CASSAGAVRAGEKLFF. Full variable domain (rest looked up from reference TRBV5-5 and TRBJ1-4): DAGVTQSPTHLIKTRGQQVTLRCSPISGHKSVSWYQQVLGQGPQFIFQYYEKEERGRGNFPDRFSARQFPNYSSELNVNALLLGDSALYLCASSAGAVRAGEKLFFGSGTQLSVL.

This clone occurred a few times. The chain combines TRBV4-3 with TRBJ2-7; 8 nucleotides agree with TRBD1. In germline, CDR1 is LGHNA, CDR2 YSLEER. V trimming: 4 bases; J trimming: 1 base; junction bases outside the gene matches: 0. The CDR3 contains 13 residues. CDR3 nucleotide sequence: TGCGCCAGCAGCCGGGACAGGTCCTACGAGCAGTACTTC. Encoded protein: CASSRDRSYEQYF.

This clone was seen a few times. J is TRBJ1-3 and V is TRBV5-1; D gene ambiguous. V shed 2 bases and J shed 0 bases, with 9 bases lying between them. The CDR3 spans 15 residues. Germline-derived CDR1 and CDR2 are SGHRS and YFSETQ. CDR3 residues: CASSLPTPSGNTIYF. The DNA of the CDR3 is TGCGCCAGCAGCTTACCGACTCCCTCTGGAAACACCATATATTTT.

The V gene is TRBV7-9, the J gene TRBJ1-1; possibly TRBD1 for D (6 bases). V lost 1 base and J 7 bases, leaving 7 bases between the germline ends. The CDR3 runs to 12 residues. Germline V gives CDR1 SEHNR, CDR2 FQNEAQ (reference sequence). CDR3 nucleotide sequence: TGTGCCAGCAGCTTAGGCAGGGGTGAAGCTTTCTTT. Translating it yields CASSLGRGEAFF.

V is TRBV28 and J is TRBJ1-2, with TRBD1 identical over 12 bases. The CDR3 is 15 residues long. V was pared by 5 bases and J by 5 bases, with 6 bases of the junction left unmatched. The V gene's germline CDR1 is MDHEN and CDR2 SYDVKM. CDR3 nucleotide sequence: TGTGCCAGCAGTCCGCAGGGACAGGGGGCTTATGGCTACACCTTC. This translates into CASSPQGQGAYGYTF.

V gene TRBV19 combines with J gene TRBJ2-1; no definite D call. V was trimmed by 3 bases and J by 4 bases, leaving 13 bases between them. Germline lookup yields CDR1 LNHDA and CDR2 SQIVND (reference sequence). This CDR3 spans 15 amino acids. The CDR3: CASSIDELQYNEQFF. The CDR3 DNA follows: TGTGCCAGTAGTATTGATGAGTTACAGTACAATGAGCAGTTCTTC. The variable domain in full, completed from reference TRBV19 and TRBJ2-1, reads DGGITQSPKYLFRKEGQNVTLSCEQNLNHDAMYWYRQDPGQGLRLIYYSQIVNDFQKGDIAEGYSVSREKKESFPLTVTSAQKNPTAFYLCASSIDELQYNEQFFGPGTRLTVL.

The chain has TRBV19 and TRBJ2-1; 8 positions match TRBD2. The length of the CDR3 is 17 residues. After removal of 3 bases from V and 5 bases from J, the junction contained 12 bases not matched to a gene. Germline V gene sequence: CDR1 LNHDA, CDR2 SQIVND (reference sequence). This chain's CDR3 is CASSIGRGGSYHNEQFF. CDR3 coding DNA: TGTGCCAGTAGTATCGGGAGGGGCGGGAGCTACCACAATGAGCAGTTCTTC.

The CDR3 reads CASSTSGQGAHEQYF. The CDR3 coding sequence is TGTGCCAGCAGTACATCGGGACAGGGGGCCCACGAGCAGTACTTC. The chain links TRBV28 to TRBJ2-7, with 12 bases fitting TRBD1. The CDR3 length is 15 residues. V was pared by 5 bases and J by 5 bases, with 7 bases of the junction left unmatched. The V gene's germline CDR1 is MDHEN and CDR2 SYDVKM.

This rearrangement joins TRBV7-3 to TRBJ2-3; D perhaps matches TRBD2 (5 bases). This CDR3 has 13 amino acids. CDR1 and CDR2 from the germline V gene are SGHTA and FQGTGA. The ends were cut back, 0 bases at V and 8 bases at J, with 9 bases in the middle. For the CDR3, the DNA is TGTGCCAGCAGCTTAACCCAAGGAGGTACGCAGTATTTT. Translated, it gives CASSLTQGGTQYF.

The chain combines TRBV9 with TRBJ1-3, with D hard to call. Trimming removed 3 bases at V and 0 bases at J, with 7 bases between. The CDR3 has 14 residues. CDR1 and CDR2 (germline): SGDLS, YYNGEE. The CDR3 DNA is TGTGCCAGCAGCGAATTAGTCTCTGGAAACACCATATATTTT. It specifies CASSELVSGNTIYF.

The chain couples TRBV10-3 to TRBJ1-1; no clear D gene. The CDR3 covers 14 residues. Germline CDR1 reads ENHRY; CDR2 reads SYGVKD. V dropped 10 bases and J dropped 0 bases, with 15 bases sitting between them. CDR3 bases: TGTGCCAGCGGCGAGAGGTCGATGAACACTGAAGCTTTCTTT. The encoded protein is CASGERSMNTEAFF.

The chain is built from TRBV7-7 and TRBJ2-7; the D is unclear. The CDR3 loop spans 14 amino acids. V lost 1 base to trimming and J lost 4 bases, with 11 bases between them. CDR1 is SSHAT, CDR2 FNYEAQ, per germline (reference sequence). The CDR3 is CASSLDRGPYEQYF. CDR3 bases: TGTGCCAGCAGCTTAGACCGAGGCCCATACGAGCAGTACTTC.

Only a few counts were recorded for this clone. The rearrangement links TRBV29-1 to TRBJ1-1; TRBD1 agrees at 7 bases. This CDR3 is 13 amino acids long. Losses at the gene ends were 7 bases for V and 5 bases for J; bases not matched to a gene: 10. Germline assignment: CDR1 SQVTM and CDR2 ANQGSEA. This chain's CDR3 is CSANRGARTEAFF. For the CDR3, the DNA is TGCAGCGCTAACAGGGGAGCTAGAACTGAAGCTTTCTTT.

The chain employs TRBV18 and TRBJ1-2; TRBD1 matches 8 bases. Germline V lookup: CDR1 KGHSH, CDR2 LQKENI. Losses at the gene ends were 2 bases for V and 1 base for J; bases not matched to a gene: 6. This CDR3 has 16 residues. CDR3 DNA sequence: TGTGCCAGCTCACCAGTCGGGACAGGCAATAACTATGGCTACACCTTC. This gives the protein CASSPVGTGNNYGYTF.

This chain's CDR3 is CASSSGMAGITEAFF. The CDR3 bases are TGTGCCAGTAGCTCTGGGATGGCGGGGATCACTGAAGCTTTCTTT. The rearrangement joins TRBV19 to TRBJ1-1, with unresolved D. The CDR3 is 15 amino acids. With 6 bases removed from V and 4 bases from J, the gap between germline ends came to 18 bases. Germline values: CDR1 LNHDA, CDR2 SQIVND (reference sequence).

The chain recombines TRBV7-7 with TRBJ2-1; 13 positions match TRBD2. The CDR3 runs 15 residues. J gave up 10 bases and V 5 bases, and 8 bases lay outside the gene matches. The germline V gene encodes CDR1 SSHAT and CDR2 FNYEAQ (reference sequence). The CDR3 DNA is TGTGCCAGCAGCGCACTAGCGGGAGGGCCTGGGGAGCAGTTCTTC. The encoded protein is CASSALAGGPGEQFF.

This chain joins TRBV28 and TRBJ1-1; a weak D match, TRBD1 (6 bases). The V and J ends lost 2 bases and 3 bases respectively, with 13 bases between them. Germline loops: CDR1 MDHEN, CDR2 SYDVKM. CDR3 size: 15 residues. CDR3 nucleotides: TGTGCCAGCAGTTTAGACAGGACGCGGGACACTGAAGCTTTCTTT. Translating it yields CASSLDRTRDTEAFF. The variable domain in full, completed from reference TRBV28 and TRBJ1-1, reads DVKVTQSSRYLVKRTGEKVFLECVQDMDHENMFWYRQDPGLGLRLIYFSYDVKMKEKGDIPEGYSVSREKKERFSLILESASTNQTSMYLCASSLDRTRDTEAFFGQGTRLTVV.

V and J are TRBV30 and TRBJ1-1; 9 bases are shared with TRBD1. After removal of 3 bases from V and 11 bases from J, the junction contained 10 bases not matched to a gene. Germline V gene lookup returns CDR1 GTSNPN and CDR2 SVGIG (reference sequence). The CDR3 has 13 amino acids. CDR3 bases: TGTGCCTGGAGCGGAACCGGGACAGGGTTCGCTTTCTTT. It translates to CAWSGTGTGFAFF.

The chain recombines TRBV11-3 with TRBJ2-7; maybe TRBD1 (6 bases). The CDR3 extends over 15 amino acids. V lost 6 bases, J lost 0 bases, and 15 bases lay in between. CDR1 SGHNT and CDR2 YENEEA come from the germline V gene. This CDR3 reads CASSTGVDSSYEQYF. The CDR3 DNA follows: TGTGCCAGCAGTACCGGTGTGGACAGCTCCTACGAGCAGTACTTC.